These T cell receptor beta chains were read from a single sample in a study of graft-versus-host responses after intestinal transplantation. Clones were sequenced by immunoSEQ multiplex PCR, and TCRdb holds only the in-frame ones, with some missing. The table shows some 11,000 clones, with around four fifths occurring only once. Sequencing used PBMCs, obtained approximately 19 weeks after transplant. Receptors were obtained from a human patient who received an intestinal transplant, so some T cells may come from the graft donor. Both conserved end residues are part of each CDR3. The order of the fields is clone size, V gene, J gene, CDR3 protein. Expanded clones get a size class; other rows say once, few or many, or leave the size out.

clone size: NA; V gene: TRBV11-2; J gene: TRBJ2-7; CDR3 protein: CASSLVISYEQYF
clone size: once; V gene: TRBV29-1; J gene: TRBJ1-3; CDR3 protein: CSAFFADVPGNTIYF
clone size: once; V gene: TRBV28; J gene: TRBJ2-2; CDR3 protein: CASRVSFGASAREKGELFF
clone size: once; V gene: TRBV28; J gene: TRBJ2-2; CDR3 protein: CASTKDRFNTGELFF
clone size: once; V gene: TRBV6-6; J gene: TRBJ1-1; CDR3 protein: CASSYSGGGGSGAFF
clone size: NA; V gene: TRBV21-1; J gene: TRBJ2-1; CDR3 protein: CASSKGRLDEQFF
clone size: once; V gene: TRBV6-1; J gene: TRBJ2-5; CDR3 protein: CASSTRQQETQYF
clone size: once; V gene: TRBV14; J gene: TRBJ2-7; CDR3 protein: CASSLSPRSEQYF
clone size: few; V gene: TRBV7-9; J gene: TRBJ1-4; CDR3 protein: CASSPRQGMDEKLFF
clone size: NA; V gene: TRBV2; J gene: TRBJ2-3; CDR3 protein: CASRGGRGADTQYF
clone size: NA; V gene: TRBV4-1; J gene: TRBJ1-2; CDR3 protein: CASSQALRPDYGYTF
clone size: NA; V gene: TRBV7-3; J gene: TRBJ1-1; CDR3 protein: CASSLLTGGASEAFF
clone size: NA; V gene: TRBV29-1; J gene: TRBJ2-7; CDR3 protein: CSVAGTSGSSYEQYF
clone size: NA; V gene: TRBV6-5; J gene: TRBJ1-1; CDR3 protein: CASSAMTEAFF
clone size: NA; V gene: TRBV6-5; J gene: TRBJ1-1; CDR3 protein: CASSYSRGGITEAFF
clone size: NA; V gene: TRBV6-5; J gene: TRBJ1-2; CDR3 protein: CASSYSTGDGYTF
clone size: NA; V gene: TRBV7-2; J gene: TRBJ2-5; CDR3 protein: CASSLLGGWRGGETQYF
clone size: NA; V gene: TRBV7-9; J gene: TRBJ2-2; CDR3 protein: CASSPLQGPGELFF
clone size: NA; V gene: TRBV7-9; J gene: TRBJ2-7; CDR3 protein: CASSLDRDYIFYEQYF
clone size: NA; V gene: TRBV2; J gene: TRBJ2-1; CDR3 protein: CASSGEASSGEQFF
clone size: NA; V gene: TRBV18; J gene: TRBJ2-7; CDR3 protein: CASLRDRESYKQYF
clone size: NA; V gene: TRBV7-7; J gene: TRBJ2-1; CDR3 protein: CASSRLAGVQSEQFF
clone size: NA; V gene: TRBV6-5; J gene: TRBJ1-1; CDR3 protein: CAGRSGGAFF
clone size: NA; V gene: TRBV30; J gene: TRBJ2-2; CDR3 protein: CAWKLSANTGELFF
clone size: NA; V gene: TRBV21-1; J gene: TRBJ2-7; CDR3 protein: CASGYWRGRGLAGVREQYF
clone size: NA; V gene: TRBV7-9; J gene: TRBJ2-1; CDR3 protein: CASSSIDTYNEQFF